Reported below is one T cell receptor (beta chain). Its antigen is still unknown. These data are taken from a study of cytomegalovirus exposure and HLA in healthy donors. Study findings and constraints: TCR beta sequences reportedly predicted the HLA-A and HLA-B alleles of most subjects accurately. Likely technical artifact: a cluster of highly shared sequence variants.

It was healthy bone marrow donors who served as donors. This CDR3 has 16 residues. In germline, CDR1 is SNHLY, CDR2 FYNNEI. V gave up 8 bases and J gave up 5 bases; unmatched junction bases: 18. PCR employed 60 Vbeta and 13 Jbeta primers. This table comes from immunoSEQ multiplex PCR, and its TCRdb copy is limited to in-frame clones, with some not included. The data contain around 67,000 clones, 55% to 80% of them seen just once; the ten biggest clones take up 3%. The V call is TRBV2, the J call TRBJ2-7; the match to TRBD2 covers 7 bases. This TCR was sampled from a woman aged 45 to 65 in good health and CMV-seronegative. Sequencing was carried out using PBMCs. In DNA, the CDR3 is TGTGCCAGCGGCCGGGTAATGGGGGAGAGCGGGAACGAGCAGTACTTC. Encoded protein: CASGRVMGESGNEQYF.